This T cell receptor (beta chain) appears in the sequencing data of a study of identical twins (dated by TCRdb to 2016 to 2017). As for the study more broadly: TCR alpha and beta repertoires from monozygotic twins, unrelated adults of various ages and cord blood were deep-sequenced to test whether fetal clonotypes persist. To rule out contamination, the twin experiments were replicated at different times with different library preparation protocols. Beyond this particular receptor, the publication reports: In monozygotic twins, out-of-frame TCR alpha sharing was systematically underestimated by recombination models, although the models agreed with sharing between unrelated individuals. Zero-insertion analyses could be partly confounded by invariant T cells such as MAIT and iNKT, though diverse VJ usage argued against such confounding for most clonotypes. In beta out-of-frame sequences, excess twin sharing was weaker, because having fewer shared sequences lowered the signal-to-noise ratio. Because the same donors could not be followed over many years, conclusions were based on cross-sectional statistical analysis. Compared with coincidental sharing between unrelated individuals, an excess of low generation-probability sequences was observed among out-of-frame TCR alpha sequences shared between twins. Abundant cord blood beta clonotypes carried fewer insertions; young adult naive repertoires showed a weaker similar trend, while memory repertoires showed none.

Deletion took 5 bases off V and 17 bases off J, with a span of 13 bases between the germline ends. The CDR3 sequence holds 11 residues, the cysteine and phenylalanine included. Only CDR3 DNA remains: 33 bases, in frame from the first base. This clonotype was detected only a few times. The antigen this receptor binds is unknown. No clone much larger than this one lies a single base away; base qualities are absent. Every donor was a healthy Caucasian. Three pairs of female monozygotic twins, all aged about 18 to 30 years, made up the twin cohort. CD4+ and CD8+ T cell populations were isolated with positive isolation kits from Invitrogen. Libraries were prepared through 5' RACE. This sample was sequenced with an Illumina HiSeq 2000. A universal primer binding site was introduced by template switching, and a unique molecular identifier was present in the final cDNA, enabling accurate counting of TCR cDNA molecules. Specific primers in the conserved constant-segment region were used to synthesize first-strand cDNA for the TCR alpha and beta chains. To control for contamination, every cDNA library carried two barcodes: a SMART-Mk sample barcode plus Illumina barcodes. TruSeq adapter sequences along with Illumina sample barcodes were introduced in two successive PCR steps. The Illumina HiSeq platform was used with custom primers to sequence TCR alpha and beta cDNA libraries. The study's own analysis went as follows. Unique molecular identifiers were extracted from raw reads with MiGEC, and CDR3 positions were determined with MiXCR. For each individual, recombination models were inferred using an EM algorithm with the repgenHMM and IGoR tools. The tcR package in R was used for shared clonotype analysis, with sharing normalized by the product of cloneset sizes. Out-of-frame nonproductive sequences were analyzed to study raw recombination free of thymic and clonal selection effects. Using fastp at Q25 and MiXCR, TCRdb reprocessed the public reads and kept productive beta chains. Under each unique CDR3 protein, matching rows form one entry showing the most common genes and DNA. The authors' filters were not applied to this entry. The sample records a few hundred thousand distinct CDR3 sequences, roughly 15% of which are singletons. Around 0.48% of the sample belongs to the ten largest clones.

In addition, the sample was reused for a study of yellow fever vaccine responses in identical twins. The other study reports the following: The authors reported that the T cell response to vaccination in identical twins appeared partly convergent and partly personalized. Focusing on identical twins, the study followed the T cell clones that responded to the vaccine, and did so with precision.

Recombination joined TRBV12-3 or TRBV12-4 with TRBJ1-6, with no reliable assignment of the D segment. Sequencing used CD4+ T cells sorted from blood. The sequence was obtained from a woman between 18 and 29 years old in good health. The CDR3 sequence is CASSGPGPIHF. The nucleotides read TGTGCCAGCAGTGGCCCCGGGCCTATCCACTTT.